The 18 T cell receptor beta chains given below trace back to one sample, sequenced in a study of blood T cells in healthy people across ages. The second PCR ran roughly 6 to 11 cycles with a sample-barcoded 5' primer and J-beta primers. TCRdb analysed the 5' RACE reads with MiXCR anew, one entry per CDR3 protein. Here the sample spans about 1.4 million distinct CDR3 sequences, roughly 64% being singletons. The sample taken for sequencing was blood. These TCRs come from a young man in good health.

V gene TRBV7-2 combines with J gene TRBJ2-1; D is possibly TRBD2 (6 bases). Germline V gives CDR1 SGHTA, CDR2 FQGNSA. The CDR3 contains 13 residues. V lost 5 bases to trimming and J lost 9 bases, with 14 bases between them. This chain's CDR3 is CASSAPTSFEQFF. In DNA form, the CDR3 reads TGTGCCAGCAGCGCCCCGACTAGTTTTGAGCAGTTCTTC. Complete variable domain (other parts from reference TRBV7-2 and TRBJ2-1): GAGVSQSPSNKVTEKGKDVELRCDPISGHTALYWYRQSLGQGLEFLIYFQGNSAPDKSGLPSDRFSAERTGGSVSTLTIQRTQQEDSAVYLCASSAPTSFEQFFGPGTRLTVL.

A note on this clonotype: A read error may produce the germline difference seen at one junction end. This chain joins TRBV6-1 and TRBJ1-2; D remains ambiguous. Germline values: CDR1 MNHNS, CDR2 SASEGT. There are 17 residues in the CDR3. The CDR3 sequence: CASTESPLLVPPHGYTF. In DNA form, the CDR3 reads TGTGCCAGCACTGAAAGCCCCTTGCTGGTTCCGCCCCATGGCTACACCTTC.

The V and J genes are TRBV6-5 and TRBJ2-1; weak D call: TRBD2 (6 bases). Germline V gene lookup returns CDR1 MNHEY and CDR2 SVGAGI. The V end lost 0 bases, the J end lost 2 bases, and 11 bases lay between the germline ends. The CDR3 is 16 residues long. CDR3 residues: CASSYSHAGTYNEQFF. As DNA, the CDR3 is TGTGCCAGCAGTTACTCTCACGCGGGGACCTACAATGAGCAGTTCTTC.

V gene TRBV5-4 combines with J gene TRBJ1-1; D is unclear. The CDR3 sequence is 14 residues long. CDR1 is SGHNT and CDR2 is YYREEE in the germline V gene (reference sequence). The V end was cut by 4 bases, the J end by 1 base, with 11 bases between. This chain's CDR3 is CASSGPKGNTEAFF. The CDR3 nucleotides read TGTGCCAGCAGCGGGCCAAAGGGGAACACTGAAGCTTTCTTT.

The chain combines TRBV29-1 with TRBJ1-2; TRBD1 is a possible D gene (5 bases). This CDR3 is built from 13 residues. Germline values: CDR1 SQVTM, CDR2 ANQGSEA. The V end lost 8 bases, the J end lost 1 base, and 14 bases lay between the germline ends. CDR3 nucleotide sequence: TGCAGCACTCGGGACGTTCATAACTATGGCTACACCTTC. Translating gives CSTRDVHNYGYTF. Full variable domain (missing parts from reference TRBV29-1 and TRBJ1-2): SAVISQKPSRDICQRGTSLTIQCQVDSQVTMMFWYRQQPGQSLTLIATANQGSEATYESGFVIDKFPISRPNLTFSTLTVSNMSPEDSSIYLCSTRDVHNYGYTFGSGTRLTVV.

CDR3 sequence (DNA): TGCAGCGTTGAAGACAGGGGCCATGGCTACACCTTC. It specifies CSVEDRGHGYTF. This chain uses TRBV29-1 with TRBJ1-2, with D possibly TRBD1 on 6 matching bases. Germline V gene lookup returns CDR1 SQVTM and CDR2 ANQGSEA. Trimming cost V 0 bases and J 6 bases, with 8 bases left between them. The CDR3 runs 12 residues.

J is TRBJ2-7 and V is TRBV12-3 or TRBV12-4; 8 bases line up with TRBD2. Judging by the DNA end, TRBJ2-5 fits better; the J call may be wrong. This CDR3 is built from 15 residues. The CDR3 loop is CASSFSAGEGETQYF. Here the CDR3 DNA reads TGTGCCAGCAGTTTTTCAGCGGGAGAGGGGGAGACCCAGTACTTC.

V gene TRBV5-1 combines with J gene TRBJ2-5; TRBD2 agrees at 11 bases. V shed 5 bases and J 3 bases; nucleotides not matched to a gene: 3. The CDR3 has 14 residues. Germline loops: CDR1 SGHRS, CDR2 YFSETQ. Here the CDR3 reads CASRGTSGEETQYF. The CDR3 nucleotides are TGCGCCAGCAGAGGGACTAGCGGTGAAGAGACCCAGTACTTC. Drawing the rest from reference TRBV5-1 and TRBJ2-5, the complete variable domain is KAGVTQTPRYLIKTRGQQVTLSCSPISGHRSVSWYQQTPGQGLQFLFEYFSETQRNKGNFPGRFSGRQFSNSRSEMNVSTLELGDSALYLCASRGTSGEETQYFGPGTRLLVL.

The chain employs TRBV20-1 and TRBJ2-2; D not resolved. Germline V gene sequence: CDR1 DFQATT, CDR2 SNEGSKA (reference sequence). Trimming pared 6 bases from V and 4 bases from J, leaving 12 bases between. The CDR3 has 13 residues. CDR3 residues: CSAPLGITGELFF. In DNA form, the CDR3 reads TGCAGTGCCCCCTTGGGTATCACCGGGGAGCTGTTTTTT.

The chain couples TRBV29-1 to TRBJ2-2, with D uncertain. The germline V and J ends were trimmed by 5 bases and 2 bases, with 15 bases remaining between them. In germline, CDR1 is SQVTM, CDR2 ANQGSEA. CDR3 length: 15 amino acids. CDR3 coding DNA: TGCAGCGTTTATCTAAGTATTTCTAACACCGGGGAGCTGTTTTTT. Amino acids: CSVYLSISNTGELFF.

This chain links TRBV4-2 with TRBJ2-4, with a possible D match to TRBD2 (5 bases). Judging by the DNA end, TRBJ2-7 fits better; the J call may be wrong. Germline CDR1 reads LGHNA; CDR2 reads YNFKEQ. This CDR3 comprises 16 residues. The CDR3 is CASSPLAGRLLYEQYF. The CDR3 DNA is TGTGCCAGCAGCCCTCTAGCTGGGCGCCTCCTTTACGAGCAGTACTTC.

In its sample, this clonotype was seen a few times. The chain recombines TRBV4-1 with TRBJ2-1; 8 nucleotides line up with TRBD2. Trimming cost V 3 bases and J 4 bases; bases outside gene matches: 5. Per the germline V gene, CDR1 is MGHRA and CDR2 is YSYEKL. This CDR3 is built from 15 residues. CDR3: CASSQVSGGYNEQFF. CDR3 nucleotide sequence: TGCGCCAGCAGCCAGGTGAGCGGGGGATACAATGAGCAGTTCTTC.

J is TRBJ2-7 and V is TRBV2; D is ambiguous. CDR1 SNHLY and CDR2 FYNNEI come from the germline V gene. Trimming stripped 6 bases from V and 2 bases from J, with 14 bases between. CDR3 length equals 14 residues. CDR3 bases: TGTGCCAGCAGCCCGACTTTCCTGGCCTACGAGCAGTACTTC. The encoded protein is CASSPTFLAYEQYF.

This chain connects TRBV6-2 or TRBV6-3 to TRBJ2-7; TRBD2 aligns across 9 bases. V dropped 0 bases and J dropped 3; count of bases not matched to a gene: 3. Per germline, CDR1 MNHEY and CDR2 SVGEGT. The CDR3 is 15 residues long. CDR3 amino acids: CASSYSPREGYEQYF. In DNA, the CDR3 is TGTGCCAGCAGTTACTCTCCGCGGGAGGGCTACGAGCAGTACTTC.

This sequence joins TRBV28 and TRBJ1-2, with 8 bases identical to TRBD1. The CDR3 has 15 amino acids. The germline gives CDR1 MDHEN, CDR2 SYDVKM. V shed 6 bases, J shed 5 bases, and the junction held 11 bases outside the gene matches. In DNA, the CDR3 is TGTGCCAGCAGCGGGGGCTGGACAGGGACGTATGGCTACACCTTC. This gives the protein CASSGGWTGTYGYTF.

This chain links TRBV7-9 with TRBJ2-7; a weak D match, TRBD2 (6 bases). The germline CDR1 and CDR2 sequences are SEHNR and FQNEAQ (reference sequence). With 5 bases removed from V and 12 bases from J, the gap between germline ends came to 17 bases. The CDR3 is 12 amino acids. The CDR3 loop reads CASSQLGWDSYF. The CDR3 DNA sequence: TGTGCCAGCAGCCAGCTTGGGTGGGACTCGTACTTC.

Here the CDR3 DNA reads TGTGCCAGCAGACCCCGGGGGGGATCACCCCTCCACTTT. Translating it yields CASRPRGGSPLHF. V and J are TRBV21-1 and TRBJ1-6; the table gives TRBD1 as D, unverified against the DNA. TRBV21-1 constitutes a pseudogene. The CDR3 contains 13 residues.

V usage is TRBV6-5 and J usage is TRBJ2-1, with 8 positions matching TRBD2. Germline-derived CDR1 and CDR2 are MNHEY and SVGAGI. J lost 4 bases, V lost 0 bases, and 8 bases had no gene match. The CDR3 is 17 amino acids. The CDR3 protein is CASSYSTPGLGYNEQFF. The CDR3 bases are TGTGCCAGCAGTTACTCGACCCCGGGACTAGGATACAATGAGCAGTTCTTC.